These T cell receptor beta chains were read from a single sample in a study of blood T cell repertoires in COVID-19. Profiled with immunoSEQ multiplex PCR; TCRdb holds only in-frame clones, not every one. The data show under 300,000 clones, roughly 88% seen once. The specimen was peripheral blood. The origin of the receptors is a woman aged 25-40 years with acute or convalescent COVID-19. The CDR3 runs from the conserved cysteine through the conserved F or W. D genes are given only for firm matches. Clone size is not always given. Where it is, it says once, few, many or a class for expanded clones.

V gene	D gene	J gene	clone size	CDR3 DNA	CDR3 protein
TRBV7-9	TRBD1	TRBJ1-1	NA	TGTGCCAGCAGTCGACAGGGGAAGAACACTGAAGCTTTCTTT	CASSRQGKNTEAFF
TRBV6-1	TRBD2	TRBJ2-3	NA	TGTGCCAGCAGTGAAGGGGGACTAGGTCGCCATTTT	CASSEGGLGRHF
TRBV30	TRBD1	TRBJ2-2	NA	TGTGCCTGGGGAAAGACAGGGCGAACCGGGGAGCTGTTTTTT	CAWGKTGRTGELFF
TRBV21-1	NA	TRBJ2-1	NA	TGTGCCAGTCCCTTAAGCGGGAGACACAGTGCCAACCGAAACCACAATGAGCAGTTCTTC	CASPLSGRHSANRNHNEQFF
TRBV29-1	NA	TRBJ2-1	NA	TGCAGCGTTAATCCAGCGCCCTACAATGAGCAGTTCTTC	CSVNPAPYNEQFF
TRBV11-3	NA	TRBJ1-1	NA	TGTGCCAGCAGCTTAGTCAGGTCAAACACTGAAGCTTTCTTT	CASSLVRSNTEAFF
TRBV6-5	NA	TRBJ1-3	NA	TGTGCCAGCAGATACAAAGGGGGAGCTGGAAACACCATATATTTT	CASRYKGGAGNTIYF
TRBV7-8	TRBD1	TRBJ2-6	NA	TGTGCCAGCAGCTTAAGGACAGGGGCTGGGGCCAACGTCCTGACTTTC	CASSLRTGAGANVLTF
TRBV19	TRBD2	TRBJ2-1	once	TGTGCCAGTAGTACGGGACTAGCGGTTGGTAATGAGCAGTTCTTC	CASSTGLAVGNEQFF
TRBV7-3	TRBD2	TRBJ2-1	NA	TGTGCCAGCAGCTTAGCGGGAGGGCCCTTTAATGAGCAGTTCTTC	CASSLAGGPFNEQFF
TRBV14	TRBD2	TRBJ2-1	NA	TGTGCCAGTACGGGACTAGCGGGAGCCAGCAGCTCCTACAATGAGCAGTTCTTC	CASTGLAGASSSYNEQFF
TRBV3-1/TRBV3-2	NA	TRBJ2-5	NA	TGTGCCAGCAGCCAACTAGGCCTGGCAAAACAAGAGACCCAGTACTTC	CASSQLGLAKQETQYF
TRBV29-1	TRBD1	TRBJ1-1	NA	TGCAGCGTTGAAGCACAGGGGGCGAGAACTGAAGCTTTCTTT	CSVEAQGARTEAFF
TRBV11-2	NA	TRBJ2-2	NA	TGTGCCAGCAGCTTAGGTGGTTTGGAGGGCGGGGAGCTGTTTTTT	CASSLGGLEGGELFF
TRBV6-1	NA	TRBJ1-5	NA	TGTGCCAGCAGACGACCGTCTGCGGGGAATCAGCCCCAGCATTTT	CASRRPSAGNQPQHF
TRBV25-1	NA	TRBJ2-3	few	TGTGCCAGGGACATTAGCACAGATACGCAGTATTTT	CARDISTDTQYF
TRBV6-2/TRBV6-3	NA	TRBJ1-5	few	TGTGCCAGCAGTTACCCGCGGGGAGGCGGGTGGAGCAATCAGCCCCAGCATTTT	CASSYPRGGGWSNQPQHF
TRBV9	NA	TRBJ2-1	NA	TGTGCCAGCAGCATCCCCGAGCGCAACAATGAGCAGTTCTTC	CASSIPERNNEQFF
TRBV4-1	TRBD2	TRBJ2-7	NA	TGCGCCAGCAGCCAAGATTTTAGGCCTAGCGGTTCCTACGAGCAGTACTTC	CASSQDFRPSGSYEQYF
TRBV10-2	NA	TRBJ2-2	NA	TGCGCCAGCAGTGAACAGTCCCGAGGGGAGCTGTTTTTT	CASSEQSRGELFF
TRBV7-8	TRBD1	TRBJ1-1	NA	TGTGCCAGCAGCGTACTCCGGTTGACAGGGGGCACTGAAGCTTTCTTT	CASSVLRLTGGTEAFF
TRBV5-6	TRBD2	TRBJ2-7	NA	TGTGCCGGTCCCGGGACTAGCGGGAGCATAGAGTCCTACGAGCAGTACTTC	CAGPGTSGSIESYEQYF
TRBV21-1	NA	TRBJ1-6	NA	TGTGCCAGCAGCGGGGGGGAGGGAAATTCACCCCTCCACTTT	CASSGGEGNSPLHF
TRBV6-4	TRBD1	TRBJ2-6	few	TGTGCCAGCAGTACTTCCACAGGGGTTGGGGCCAACGTCCTGACTTTC	CASSTSTGVGANVLTF
TRBV4-3	TRBD2	TRBJ2-7	NA	TGCGCCAGCAGCCAAGAAACTAGCGGTTACTCCTACGAGCAGTACTTC	CASSQETSGYSYEQYF
TRBV7-8	NA	TRBJ2-1	NA	TGTGCCAGCAGCTTAGAACTGGACAGAACCTACAATGAGCAGTTCTTC	CASSLELDRTYNEQFF
TRBV9	TRBD1	TRBJ2-2	NA	TGTGCCAGCAGCACGCAAGGAGGGACAGGGAATGCCGGGGAGCTGTTTTTT	CASSTQGGTGNAGELFF
TRBV14	TRBD2	TRBJ2-1	NA	TGTGCCAGCAGCCCCATAGCCGGGACTAGCGGGAGGGCTTATGAGCAGTTCTTC	CASSPIAGTSGRAYEQFF
TRBV10-2	TRBD2	TRBJ2-5	NA	TGCGCCAGCAGTGGACTAGCGGGATATGAGACCCAGTACTTC	CASSGLAGYETQYF
TRBV7-8	TRBD2	TRBJ2-1	NA	TGTGCCAGCAGCTATTCGCTAGCGGGAGGCAGCCATGAGCAGTTCTTC	CASSYSLAGGSHEQFF
TRBV19	NA	TRBJ1-5	NA	TGTGCCAGTAGTCTCGGACACAATCAGCCCCAGCATTTT	CASSLGHNQPQHF
TRBV3-1/TRBV3-2	NA	TRBJ1-4	NA	TGTGCCAGCAGCCCAGGACAGTCGATTAATGAAAAACTGTTTTTT	CASSPGQSINEKLFF
TRBV11-3	NA	TRBJ2-5	once	TGTGCCAGCAGCTTAGATGGGGCAGGTGGAGAGACCCAGTACTTC	CASSLDGAGGETQYF
TRBV7-2	NA	TRBJ1-6	NA	TGTGCCAGCAGCTTCGTACAGGGAGGGAGCTATAATTCACCCCTCCACTTT	CASSFVQGGSYNSPLHF
TRBV30	NA	TRBJ1-6	NA	TGTGCCTGGAGTGTACTCAGGGGCTCCTATAATTCACCCCTCCACTTT	CAWSVLRGSYNSPLHF